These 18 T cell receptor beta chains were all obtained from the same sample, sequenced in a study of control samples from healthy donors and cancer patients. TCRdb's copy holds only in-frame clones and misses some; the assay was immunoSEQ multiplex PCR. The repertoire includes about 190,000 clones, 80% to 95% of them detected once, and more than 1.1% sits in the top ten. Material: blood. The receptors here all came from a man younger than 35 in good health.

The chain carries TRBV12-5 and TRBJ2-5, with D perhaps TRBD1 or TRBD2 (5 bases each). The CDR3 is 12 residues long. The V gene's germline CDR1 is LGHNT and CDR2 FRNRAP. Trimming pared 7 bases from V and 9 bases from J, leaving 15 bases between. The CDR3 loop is CASAPVQGAQYF. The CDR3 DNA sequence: TGTGCTAGTGCCCCGGTCCAGGGAGCCCAGTACTTC.

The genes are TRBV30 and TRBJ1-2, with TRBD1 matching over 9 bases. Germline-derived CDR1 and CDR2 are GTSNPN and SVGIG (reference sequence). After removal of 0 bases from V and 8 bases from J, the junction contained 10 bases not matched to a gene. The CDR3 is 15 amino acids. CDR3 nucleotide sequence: TGTGCCTGGAGTGTACGGGACAGGGAGTTGGGCGGCTACACCTTC. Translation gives CAWSVRDRELGGYTF.

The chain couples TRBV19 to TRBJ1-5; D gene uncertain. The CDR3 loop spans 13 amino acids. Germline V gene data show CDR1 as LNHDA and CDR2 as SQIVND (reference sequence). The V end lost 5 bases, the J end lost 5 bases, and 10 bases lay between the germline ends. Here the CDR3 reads CASSPGRYQPQHF. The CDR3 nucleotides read TGTGCCAGTAGTCCAGGCCGGTATCAGCCCCAGCATTTT.

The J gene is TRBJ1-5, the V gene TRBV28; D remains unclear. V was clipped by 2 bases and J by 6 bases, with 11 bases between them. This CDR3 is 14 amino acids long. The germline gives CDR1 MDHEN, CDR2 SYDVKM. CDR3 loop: CASSLESGIQPQHF. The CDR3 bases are TGTGCCAGCAGTTTAGAGTCCGGGATTCAGCCCCAGCATTTT. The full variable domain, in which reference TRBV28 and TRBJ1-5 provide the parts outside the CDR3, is DVKVTQSSRYLVKRTGEKVFLECVQDMDHENMFWYRQDPGLGLRLIYFSYDVKMKEKGDIPEGYSVSREKKERFSLILESASTNQTSMYLCASSLESGIQPQHFGDGTRLSIL.

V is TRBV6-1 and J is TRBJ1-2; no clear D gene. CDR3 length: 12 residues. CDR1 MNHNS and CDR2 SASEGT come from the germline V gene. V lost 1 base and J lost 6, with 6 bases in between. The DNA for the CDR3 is TGTGCCAGCAGTGAAGTCACAGATGGCTACACCTTC. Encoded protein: CASSEVTDGYTF.

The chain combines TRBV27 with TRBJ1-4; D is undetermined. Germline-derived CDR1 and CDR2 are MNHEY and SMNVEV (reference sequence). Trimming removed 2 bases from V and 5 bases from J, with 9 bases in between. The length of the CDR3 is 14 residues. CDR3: CASSLLRLNEKLFF. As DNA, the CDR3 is TGTGCCAGCAGTTTACTACGACTCAATGAAAAACTGTTTTTT. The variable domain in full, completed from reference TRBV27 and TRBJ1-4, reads EAQVTQNPRYLITVTGKKLTVTCSQNMNHEYMSWYRQDPGLGLRQIYYSMNVEVTDKGDVPEGYKVSRKEKRNFPLILESPSPNQTSLYFCASSLLRLNEKLFFGSGTQLSVL.

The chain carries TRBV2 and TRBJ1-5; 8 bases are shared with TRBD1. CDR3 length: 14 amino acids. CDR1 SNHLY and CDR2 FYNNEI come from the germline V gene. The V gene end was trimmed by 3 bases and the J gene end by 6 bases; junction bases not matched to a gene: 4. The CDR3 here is CASSEDRDGQPQHF. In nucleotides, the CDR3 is TGTGCCAGCAGTGAGGACAGGGACGGTCAGCCCCAGCATTTT.

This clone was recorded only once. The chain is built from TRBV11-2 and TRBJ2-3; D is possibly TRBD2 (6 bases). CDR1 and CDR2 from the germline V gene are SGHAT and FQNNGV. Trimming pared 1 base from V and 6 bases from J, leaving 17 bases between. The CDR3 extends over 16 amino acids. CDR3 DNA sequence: TGTGCCAGCAGCTTAGTGGTGGGACTCACCGCGGATACGCAGTATTTT. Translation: CASSLVVGLTADTQYF.

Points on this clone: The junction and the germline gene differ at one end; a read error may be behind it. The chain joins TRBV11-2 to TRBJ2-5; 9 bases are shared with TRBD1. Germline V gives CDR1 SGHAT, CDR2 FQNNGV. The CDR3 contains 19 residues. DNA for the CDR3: TGTGCCAGCAGCCGTTTAAACACAGGGGGCATCATTCACCAGGAGACCCAGTACTTC. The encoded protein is CASSRLNTGGIIHQETQYF.

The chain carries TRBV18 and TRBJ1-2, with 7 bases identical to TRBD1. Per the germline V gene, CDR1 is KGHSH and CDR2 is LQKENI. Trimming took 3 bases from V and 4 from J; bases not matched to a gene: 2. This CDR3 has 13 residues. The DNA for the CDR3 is TGTGCCAGCTCACCCACAGGGGTCTATGGCTACACCTTC. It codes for CASSPTGVYGYTF.

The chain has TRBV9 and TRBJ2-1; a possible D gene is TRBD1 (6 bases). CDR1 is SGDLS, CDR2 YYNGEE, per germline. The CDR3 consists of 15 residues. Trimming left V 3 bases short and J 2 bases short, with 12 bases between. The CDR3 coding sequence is TGTGCCAGCAGCGCTTCAGGGGAAACCTACAATGAGCAGTTCTTC. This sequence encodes CASSASGETYNEQFF.

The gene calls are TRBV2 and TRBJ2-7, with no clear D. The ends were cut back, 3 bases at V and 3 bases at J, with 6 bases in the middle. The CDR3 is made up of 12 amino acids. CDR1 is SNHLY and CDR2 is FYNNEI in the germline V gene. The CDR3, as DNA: TGTGCCAGCAGTGACCGGATCTACGAGCAGTACTTC. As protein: CASSDRIYEQYF.

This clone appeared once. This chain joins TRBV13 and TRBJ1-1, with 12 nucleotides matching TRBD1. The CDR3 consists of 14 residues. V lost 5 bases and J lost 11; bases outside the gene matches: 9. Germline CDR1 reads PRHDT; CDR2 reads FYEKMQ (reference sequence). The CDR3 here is CASSQSPGQGAAFF. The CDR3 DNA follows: TGTGCCAGCAGCCAATCTCCGGGACAGGGGGCCGCTTTCTTT.

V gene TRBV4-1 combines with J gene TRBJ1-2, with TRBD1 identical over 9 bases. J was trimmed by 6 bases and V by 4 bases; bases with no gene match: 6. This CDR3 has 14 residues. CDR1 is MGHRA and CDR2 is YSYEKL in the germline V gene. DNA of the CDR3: TGCGCCAGCAGCCTACAGGACAGGGGAAATGGCTACACCTTC. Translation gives CASSLQDRGNGYTF.

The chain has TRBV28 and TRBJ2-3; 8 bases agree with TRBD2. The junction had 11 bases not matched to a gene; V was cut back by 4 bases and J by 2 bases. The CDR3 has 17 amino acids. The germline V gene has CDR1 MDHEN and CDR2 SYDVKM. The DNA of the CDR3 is TGTGCCAGCAGTTCCTCCGGGACTAGGGTTCTCACAGATACGCAGTATTTT. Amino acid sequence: CASSSSGTRVLTDTQYF.

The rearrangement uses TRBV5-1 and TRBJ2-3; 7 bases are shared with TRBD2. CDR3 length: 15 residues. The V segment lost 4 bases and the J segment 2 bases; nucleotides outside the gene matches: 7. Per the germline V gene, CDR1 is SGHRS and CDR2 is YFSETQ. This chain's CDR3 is CASSPGTIPTDTQYF. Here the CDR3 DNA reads TGCGCCAGCAGCCCGGGGACTATTCCCACAGATACGCAGTATTTT.

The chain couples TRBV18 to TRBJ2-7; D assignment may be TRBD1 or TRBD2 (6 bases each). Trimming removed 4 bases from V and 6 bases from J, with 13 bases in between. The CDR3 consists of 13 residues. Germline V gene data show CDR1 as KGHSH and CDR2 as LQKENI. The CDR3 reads CASSQPQGGEQYF. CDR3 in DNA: TGTGCCAGCTCACAACCACAGGGAGGCGAGCAGTACTTC.

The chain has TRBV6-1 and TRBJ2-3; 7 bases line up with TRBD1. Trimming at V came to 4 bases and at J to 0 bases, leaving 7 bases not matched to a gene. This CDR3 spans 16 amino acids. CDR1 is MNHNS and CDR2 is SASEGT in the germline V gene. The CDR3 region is CASSAHRGQSTDTQYF. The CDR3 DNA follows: TGTGCCAGCAGTGCCCACAGGGGACAGAGCACAGATACGCAGTATTTT.